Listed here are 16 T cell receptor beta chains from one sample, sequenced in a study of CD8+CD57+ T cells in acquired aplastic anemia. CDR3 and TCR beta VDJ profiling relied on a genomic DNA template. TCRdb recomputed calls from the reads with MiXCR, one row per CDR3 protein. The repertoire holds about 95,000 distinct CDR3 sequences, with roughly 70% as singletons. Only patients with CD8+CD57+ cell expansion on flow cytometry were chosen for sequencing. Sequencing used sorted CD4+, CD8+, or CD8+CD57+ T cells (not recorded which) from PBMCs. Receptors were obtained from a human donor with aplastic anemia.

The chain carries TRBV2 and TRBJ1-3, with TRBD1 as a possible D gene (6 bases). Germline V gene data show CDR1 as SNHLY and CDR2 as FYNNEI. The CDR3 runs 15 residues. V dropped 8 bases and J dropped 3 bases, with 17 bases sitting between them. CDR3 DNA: TGTGCCAGCGGGAATACGGGGGGCGTTGGAAACACCATATATTTT. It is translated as CASGNTGGVGNTIYF.

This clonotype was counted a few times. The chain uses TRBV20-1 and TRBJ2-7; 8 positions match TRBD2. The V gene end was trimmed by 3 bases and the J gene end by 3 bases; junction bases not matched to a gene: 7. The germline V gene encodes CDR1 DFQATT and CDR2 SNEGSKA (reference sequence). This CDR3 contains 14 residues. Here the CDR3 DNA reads TGCAGTGCTAGTGATCGCGGGAGGTTCTACGAGCAGTACTTC. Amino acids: CSASDRGRFYEQYF.

CDR3 sequence: CSAERPGVGRALYEQYF. In DNA, the CDR3 is TGCAGTGCTGAGCGGCCGGGGGTGGGGAGGGCCCTCTACGAGCAGTACTTC. J is TRBJ2-7 and V is TRBV20-1, with 7 bases that match TRBD2. CDR1 and CDR2 (germline): DFQATT, SNEGSKA (reference sequence). There are 17 residues in the CDR3. J gave up 3 bases and V 5 bases, and 19 bases lay outside the gene matches.

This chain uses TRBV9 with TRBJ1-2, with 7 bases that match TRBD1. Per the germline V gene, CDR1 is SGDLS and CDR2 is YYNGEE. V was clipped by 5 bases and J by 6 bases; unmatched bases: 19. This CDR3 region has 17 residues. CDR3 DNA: TGTGCCAGCAGGGCGTTGGGCGGGACAGAGAGCCTCAATGGCTACACCTTC. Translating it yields CASRALGGTESLNGYTF.

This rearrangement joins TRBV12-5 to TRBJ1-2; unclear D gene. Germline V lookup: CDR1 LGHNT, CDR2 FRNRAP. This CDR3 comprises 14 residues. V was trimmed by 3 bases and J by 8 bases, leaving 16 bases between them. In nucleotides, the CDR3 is TGTGCTAGTGGTTTAATAACATTCGATGGGGGCTACACCTTC. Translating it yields CASGLITFDGGYTF.

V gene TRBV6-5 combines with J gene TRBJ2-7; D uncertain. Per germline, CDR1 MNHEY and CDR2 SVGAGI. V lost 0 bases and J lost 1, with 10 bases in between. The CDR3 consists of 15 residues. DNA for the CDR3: TGTGCCAGCAGTTACTCGGCCTGGGAATCCTACGAGCAGTACTTC. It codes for CASSYSAWESYEQYF.

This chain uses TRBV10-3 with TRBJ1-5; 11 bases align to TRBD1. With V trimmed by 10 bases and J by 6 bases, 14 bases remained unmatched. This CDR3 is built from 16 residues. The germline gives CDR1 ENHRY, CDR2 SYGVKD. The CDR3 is CAKLNSGTGGLQPQHF. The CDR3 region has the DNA TGTGCCAAGCTGAACTCCGGGACAGGGGGACTTCAGCCCCAGCATTTT.

CDR3 amino acids: CAISESTGRERSYEQYF. DNA for the CDR3: TGTGCCATCAGTGAGTCGACTGGGCGGGAAAGGTCCTACGAGCAGTACTTC. This chain links TRBV10-3 with TRBJ2-7; tentatively, D is TRBD2 (6 bases). Deletions cut 0 bases from V and 1 base from J, with 16 bases between. Germline V gene lookup returns CDR1 ENHRY and CDR2 SYGVKD. The CDR3 has 17 residues.

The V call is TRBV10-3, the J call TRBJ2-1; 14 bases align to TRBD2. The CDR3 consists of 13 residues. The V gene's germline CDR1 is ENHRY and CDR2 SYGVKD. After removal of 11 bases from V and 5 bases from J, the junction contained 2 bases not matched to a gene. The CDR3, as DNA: TGTGCCTCGGGACTAGCGGGAGACAATGAGCAGTTCTTC. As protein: CASGLAGDNEQFF.

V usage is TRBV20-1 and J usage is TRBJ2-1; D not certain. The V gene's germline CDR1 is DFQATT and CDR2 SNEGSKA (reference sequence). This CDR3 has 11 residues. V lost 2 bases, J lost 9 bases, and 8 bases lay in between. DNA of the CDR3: TGCAGTGCTAGAATGGAGTTTGAGCAGTTCTTC. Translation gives CSARMEFEQFF.

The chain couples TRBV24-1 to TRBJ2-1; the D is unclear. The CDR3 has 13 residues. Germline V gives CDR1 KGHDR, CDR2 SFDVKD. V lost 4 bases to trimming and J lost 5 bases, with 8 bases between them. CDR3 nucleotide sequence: TGTGCCACCAGTGAACATGAGCACAATGAGCAGTTCTTC. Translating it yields CATSEHEHNEQFF.

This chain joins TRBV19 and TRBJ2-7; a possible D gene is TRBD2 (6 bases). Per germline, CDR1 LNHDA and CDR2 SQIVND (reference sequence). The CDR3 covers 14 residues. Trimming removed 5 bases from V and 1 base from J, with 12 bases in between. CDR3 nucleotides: TGTGCCAGTAGTCCTTCCGGGACTTCCTACGAGCAGTACTTC. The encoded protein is CASSPSGTSYEQYF.

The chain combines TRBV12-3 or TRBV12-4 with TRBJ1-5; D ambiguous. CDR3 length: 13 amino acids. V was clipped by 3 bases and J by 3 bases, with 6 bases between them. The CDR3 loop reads CASSFGFNQPQHF. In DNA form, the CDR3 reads TGTGCCAGCAGTTTCGGATTCAATCAGCCCCAGCATTTT.

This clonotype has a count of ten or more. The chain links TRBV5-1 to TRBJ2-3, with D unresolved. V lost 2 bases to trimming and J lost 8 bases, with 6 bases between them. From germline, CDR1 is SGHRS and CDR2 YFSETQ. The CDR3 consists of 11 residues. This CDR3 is CASSFGFTQYF. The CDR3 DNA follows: TGCGCCAGCAGCTTCGGGTTTACGCAGTATTTT.

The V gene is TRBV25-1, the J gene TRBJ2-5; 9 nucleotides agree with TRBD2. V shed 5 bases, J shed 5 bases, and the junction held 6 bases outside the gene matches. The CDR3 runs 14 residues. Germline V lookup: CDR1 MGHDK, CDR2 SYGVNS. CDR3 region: CASSKGLAVETQYF. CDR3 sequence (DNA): TGTGCCAGCAGTAAGGGACTAGCAGTGGAGACCCAGTACTTC.

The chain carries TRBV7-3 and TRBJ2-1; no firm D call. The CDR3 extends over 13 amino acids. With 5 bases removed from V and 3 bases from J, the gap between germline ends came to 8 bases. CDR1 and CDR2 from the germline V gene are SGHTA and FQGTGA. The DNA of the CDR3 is TGTGCCAGCAGCCTAAACTTCTACAATGAGCAGTTCTTC. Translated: CASSLNFYNEQFF.